This T cell receptor (beta chain) was identified during a study of CD8 T cells in ankylosing spondylitis. This clonotype appeared a few times. This CDR3 spans 16 amino acids. V lost 1 base to trimming and J lost 5 bases; unmatched junction nucleotides: 9. CDR1 is SGHKS, CDR2 YYEKEE, per germline (reference sequence). TCRdb re-called the 5' RACE reads with MiXCR, one entry per CDR3 protein. The table has under 250,000 distinct CDR3 sequences, about 30% seen once. This clonotype originated in a male donor with ankylosing spondylitis or in good health (not recorded which). Input material: blood, either unsorted or a sorted T cell fraction (not recorded which). V usage is TRBV5-5 and J usage is TRBJ2-5; 9 bases align to TRBD2. CDR3 DNA sequence: TGTGCCAGCAGCTTGATGGGACTAGCTCGCGAGGAGACCCAGTACTTC. Amino acids: CASSLMGLAREETQYF.